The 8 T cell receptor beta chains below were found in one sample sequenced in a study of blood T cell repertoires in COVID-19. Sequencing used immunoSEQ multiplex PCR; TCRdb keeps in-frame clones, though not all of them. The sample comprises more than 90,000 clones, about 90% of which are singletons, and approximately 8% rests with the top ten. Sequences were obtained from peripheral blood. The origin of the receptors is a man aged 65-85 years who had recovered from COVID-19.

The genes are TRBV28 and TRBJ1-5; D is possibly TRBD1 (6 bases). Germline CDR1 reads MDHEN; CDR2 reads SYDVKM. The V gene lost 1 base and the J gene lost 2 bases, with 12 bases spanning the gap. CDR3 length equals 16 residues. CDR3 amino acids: CASSLSTRGGNQPQHF. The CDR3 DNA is TGTGCCAGCAGTTTATCAACCAGGGGCGGCAATCAGCCCCAGCATTTT.

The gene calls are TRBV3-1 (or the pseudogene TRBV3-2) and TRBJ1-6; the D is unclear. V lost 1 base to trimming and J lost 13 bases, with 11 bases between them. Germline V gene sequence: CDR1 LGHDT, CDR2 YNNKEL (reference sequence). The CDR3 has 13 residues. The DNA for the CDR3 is TGTGCCAGCAGCCAAGCAGTAATTCTCCCCCTCCACTTT. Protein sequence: CASSQAVILPLHF.

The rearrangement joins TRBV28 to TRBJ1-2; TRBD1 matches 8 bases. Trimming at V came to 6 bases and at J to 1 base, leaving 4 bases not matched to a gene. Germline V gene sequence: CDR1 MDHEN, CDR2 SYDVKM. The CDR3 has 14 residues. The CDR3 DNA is TGTGCCAGCAGCACAGGGGGGGGTAACTATGGCTACACCTTC. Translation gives CASSTGGGNYGYTF.

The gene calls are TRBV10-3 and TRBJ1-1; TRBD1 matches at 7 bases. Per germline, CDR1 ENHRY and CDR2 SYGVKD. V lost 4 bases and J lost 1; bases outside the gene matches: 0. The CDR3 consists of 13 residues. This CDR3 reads CAISGQGNTEAFF. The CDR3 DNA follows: TGTGCCATCAGTGGACAGGGGAACACTGAAGCTTTCTTT.

The CDR3 spells CASSQGTSGSEQFF. CDR3 DNA: TGTGCCAGCAGCCAAGGGACTAGCGGGAGTGAGCAGTTCTTC. The gene calls are TRBV7-3 and TRBJ2-1; TRBD2 matches 14 bases. From germline, CDR1 is SGHTA and CDR2 FQGTGA. This CDR3 is built from 14 residues. Losses at the gene ends were 5 bases for V and 9 bases for J; bases not matched to a gene: 3. The variable domain in full, with the rest retrieved from reference TRBV7-3 and TRBJ2-1, is GAGVSQTPSNKVTEKGKYVELRCDPISGHTALYWYRQSLGQGPEFLIYFQGTGAADDSGLPNDRFFAVRPEGSVSTLKIQRTERGDSAVYLCASSQGTSGSEQFFGPGTRLTVL.

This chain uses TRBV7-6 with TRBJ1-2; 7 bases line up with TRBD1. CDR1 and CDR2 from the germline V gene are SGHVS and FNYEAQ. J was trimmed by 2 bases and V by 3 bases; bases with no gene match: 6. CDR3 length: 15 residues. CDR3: CASSFGAGGNYGYTF. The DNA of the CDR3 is TGTGCCAGCAGCTTTGGGGCAGGGGGGAACTATGGCTACACCTTC.

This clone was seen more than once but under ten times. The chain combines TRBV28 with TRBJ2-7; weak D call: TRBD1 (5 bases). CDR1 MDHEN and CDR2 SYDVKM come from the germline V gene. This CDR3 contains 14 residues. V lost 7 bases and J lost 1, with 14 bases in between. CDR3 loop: CASNTPGQSYEQYF. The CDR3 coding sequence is TGTGCCAGCAATACCCCAGGGCAGTCCTACGAGCAGTACTTC.

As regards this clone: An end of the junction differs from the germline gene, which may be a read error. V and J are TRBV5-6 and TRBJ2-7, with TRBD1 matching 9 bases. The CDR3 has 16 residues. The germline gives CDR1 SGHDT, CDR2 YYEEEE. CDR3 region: CASSLASWDRDYEQYF. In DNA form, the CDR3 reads TGTGCCAGCAGTTTGGCCTCTTGGGACAGGGACTACGAGCAGTACTTC.